The 27 T cell receptor beta chains below come from one sample, sequenced in a study of beta chain features in type 1 diabetes. Sequencing targeted expressed TCRB transcripts, as all isolated RNA had been reverse transcribed. Clones were read by immunoSEQ multiplex PCR, and TCRdb kept only the in-frame ones, dropping some. The sample yields around 330,000 clones, roughly 9.6% seen once. The sequenced sample consisted of naive CD4+ T cells from blood. The receptors originated from a woman aged 25 to 39 in good health.

The CDR3 is CASSPDPGNNEQFF. The DNA of the CDR3 is TGTGCCAGCTCACCAGATCCAGGCAACAATGAGCAGTTCTTC. J is TRBJ2-1 and V is TRBV18; D is uncertain. The V end was cut by 2 bases, the J end by 5 bases, with 10 bases between. CDR3 length equals 14 residues. The germline gives CDR1 KGHSH, CDR2 LQKENI.

This clone has more than one count but fewer than ten. The chain uses TRBV7-2 and TRBJ1-5; D may be TRBD1 (5 bases). Germline CDR1 reads SGHTA; CDR2 reads FQGNSA. The V and J ends lost 6 bases and 2 bases respectively, with 8 bases between them. The CDR3 contains 13 residues. CDR3 nucleotide sequence: TGTGCCAGCAGGGTAGGGGGCAATCAGCCCCAGCATTTT. Translating gives CASRVGGNQPQHF.

The chain has TRBV30 and TRBJ1-1, with D perhaps TRBD1 (6 bases). Germline V CDR1 and CDR2: GTSNPN, SVGIG (reference sequence). The length of the CDR3 is 12 residues. Between the trimmed V and J ends, which lost 5 bases and 8 bases, there was a span of 15 bases. CDR3 DNA sequence: TGTGCCTGGGTCAGGGAGGGGGGCGAAGCTTTCTTT. Its protein product is CAWVREGGEAFF.

V gene TRBV6-5 combines with J gene TRBJ2-7; 9 nucleotides align to TRBD1. Unmatched junction bases numbered 6, after V lost 6 bases and J lost 0 bases. Germline V gene sequence: CDR1 MNHEY, CDR2 SVGAGI. The CDR3 sequence is 15 residues long. The CDR3 region is CASRPGQGSSYEQYF. In DNA, the CDR3 is TGTGCCAGCAGGCCCGGACAGGGGAGCTCCTACGAGCAGTACTTC.

This clone appeared a few times. V usage is TRBV28 and J usage is TRBJ2-3; no definite D call. V was pared by 8 bases and J by 7 bases, with 13 bases between. Germline loops: CDR1 MDHEN, CDR2 SYDVKM. The CDR3 has 12 amino acids. CDR3 sequence (DNA): TGTGCCAGCTCTCGCCCGAGGAATACGCAGTATTTT. Its translation: CASSRPRNTQYF. Together with reference TRBV28 and TRBJ2-3, the CDR3 gives the full variable domain: DVKVTQSSRYLVKRTGEKVFLECVQDMDHENMFWYRQDPGLGLRLIYFSYDVKMKEKGDIPEGYSVSREKKERFSLILESASTNQTSMYLCASSRPRNTQYFGPGTRLTVL.

This clone was seen a few times. CDR3 sequence reads: CASSLVGEKTDTQYF. The CDR3 nucleotides are TGCGCCAGCAGCTTGGTCGGGGAGAAAACAGATACGCAGTATTTT. The rearrangement uses TRBV5-1 and TRBJ2-3, with D maybe TRBD2 (5 bases). Trimming pared 0 bases from V and 3 bases from J, leaving 11 bases between. This CDR3 contains 15 residues. Germline V lookup: CDR1 SGHRS, CDR2 YFSETQ.

This clone has only a few counts. This chain joins TRBV30 and TRBJ1-2, with D maybe TRBD1 (6 bases). Trimming pared 7 bases from V and 7 bases from J, leaving 22 bases between. The CDR3 is made up of 14 amino acids. Germline V CDR1 and CDR2: GTSNPN, SVGIG (reference sequence). The CDR3 spells CAFRNQGQRPGYTF. The CDR3 DNA reads as TGTGCCTTCCGTAACCAGGGACAACGACCTGGCTACACCTTC.

This clone has a handful of counts. This sequence joins TRBV29-1 and TRBJ2-7, with 7 bases aligning to TRBD2. CDR3 length equals 14 residues. Germline CDR1 SQVTM, CDR2 ANQGSEA. V dropped 6 bases and J dropped 4; count of bases not matched to a gene: 12. CDR3 nucleotide sequence: TGCAGCGTCCGTCTCTCTAGCGGTTTTTACGAGCAGTACTTC. Protein: CSVRLSSGFYEQYF.

This clone was observed a handful of times. The chain employs TRBV1 and TRBJ1-2; the DNA was not used to check the table's D call, TRBD1. TRBV1 is flagged as a pseudogene. The CDR3 has 16 residues. In DNA form, the CDR3 reads TGCACCAGCAGCCGCCCCACGGCAGGGCGAAACTATGGCTACACCTTC. This translates into CTSSRPTAGRNYGYTF.

The rearrangement links TRBV29-1 to TRBJ1-2, with unresolved D. Germline CDR1 SQVTM, CDR2 ANQGSEA. This CDR3 is built from 12 residues. V was trimmed by 6 bases and J by 3 bases, leaving 11 bases between them. The CDR3 protein is CSVPGRDYGYTF. The CDR3 DNA follows: TGCAGCGTCCCCGGGCGGGACTATGGCTACACCTTC.

This clone was counted only a few times. V gene TRBV28 combines with J gene TRBJ2-7; 7 bases match TRBD1. The junction had 4 bases not matched to a gene; V was cut back by 2 bases and J by 3 bases. The CDR3 covers 14 residues. Germline CDR1 and CDR2: MDHEN and SYDVKM. DNA of the CDR3: TGTGCCAGCAGTTTAATGGGACAGAACTACGAGCAGTACTTC. This sequence encodes CASSLMGQNYEQYF.

With respect to this clone: Additional DNA sequences in this sample encode the identical CDR3. The chain has TRBV9 and TRBJ2-5; 7 bases line up with TRBD2. Trimming removed 0 bases from V and 5 bases from J; junction bases left unmatched: 1. Germline CDR1 and CDR2: SGDLS and YYNGEE. The length of the CDR3 is 13 residues. CDR3 nucleotides: TGTGCCAGCAGCGTAGAGGGAGGGGAGACCCAGTACTTC. As protein: CASSVEGGETQYF.

CDR3 loop: CSVQHYRKETQYF. Written as DNA, the CDR3 is TGCAGCGTGCAACACTATCGGAAAGAGACCCAGTACTTC. The chain joins TRBV29-1 to TRBJ2-5; D not resolved. Germline CDR1 SQVTM, CDR2 ANQGSEA. The V gene lost 6 bases and the J gene lost 3 bases, with 14 bases spanning the gap. The CDR3 spans 13 residues.

This clone has a handful of counts. CDR3 protein: CASSFSREEQYF. Here the CDR3 DNA reads TGTGCCAGCAGCTTCTCCCGGGAGGAGCAGTACTTC. The J gene is TRBJ2-7, the V gene TRBV7-9; D might be TRBD2 (6 bases). Between the trimmed V and J ends, which lost 3 bases and 7 bases, there was a span of 10 bases. CDR1 is SEHNR, CDR2 FQNEAQ, per germline (reference sequence). The CDR3 loop spans 12 amino acids.

This clone was found a few times. The chain joins TRBV7-2 to TRBJ2-1; D perhaps matches TRBD2 (5 bases). This CDR3 comprises 16 residues. V shed 3 bases and J shed 5 bases, with 17 bases lying between them. CDR1 is SGHTA and CDR2 is FQGNSA in the germline V gene. CDR3 in amino acids: CASSFVPGLEDNEQFF. For the CDR3, the DNA is TGTGCCAGCAGCTTTGTGCCCGGACTCGAAGACAATGAGCAGTTCTTC. Filled out from reference TRBV7-2 and TRBJ2-1, the complete variable domain reads GAGVSQSPSNKVTEKGKDVELRCDPISGHTALYWYRQSLGQGLEFLIYFQGNSAPDKSGLPSDRFSAERTGGSVSTLTIQRTQQEDSAVYLCASSFVPGLEDNEQFFGPGTRLTVL.

This clone was detected only a few times. The chain carries TRBV29-1 and TRBJ2-5; TRBD1 matches at 9 bases. The V and J ends lost 5 bases and 1 base, in that order; junction bases with no gene match: 2. The CDR3 loop spans 13 amino acids. Germline-derived CDR1 and CDR2 are SQVTM and ANQGSEA. CDR3 in amino acids: CSVKQGAQETQYF. The DNA for the CDR3 is TGCAGCGTTAAACAGGGGGCCCAAGAGACCCAGTACTTC. The complete variable domain, with remaining parts taken from reference TRBV29-1 and TRBJ2-5, reads SAVISQKPSRDICQRGTSLTIQCQVDSQVTMMFWYRQQPGQSLTLIATANQGSEATYESGFVIDKFPISRPNLTFSTLTVSNMSPEDSSIYLCSVKQGAQETQYFGPGTRLLVL.

This chain joins TRBV27 and TRBJ2-4; 8 bases agree with TRBD2. V lost 6 bases to trimming and J lost 7 bases; unmatched junction nucleotides: 11. The CDR3 extends over 15 amino acids. In germline, CDR1 is MNHEY, CDR2 SMNVEV (reference sequence). The CDR3 protein is CASSPITGGWNIQYF. In DNA form, the CDR3 reads TGTGCCAGCAGCCCGATTACGGGAGGGTGGAACATTCAGTACTTC.

The table lists this clone with a few counts. The chain uses TRBV4-3 and TRBJ2-7; D remains unclear. The germline gives CDR1 LGHNA, CDR2 YSLEER. The CDR3 extends over 15 amino acids. Trimming took off 3 bases at V and 0 bases at J, with 12 bases between the two ends. In DNA, the CDR3 is TGCGCCAGCAGCCAGGATGGAAGGAGCTCCTACGAGCAGTACTTC. The encoded protein is CASSQDGRSSYEQYF.

This clone has more than one count but fewer than ten. V usage is TRBV28 and J usage is TRBJ2-7; possibly TRBD2 for D (6 bases). Between the trimmed V and J ends, which lost 7 bases and 4 bases, there was a span of 14 bases. Germline CDR1 and CDR2: MDHEN and SYDVKM. The CDR3 loop spans 13 amino acids. CDR3 nucleotides: TGTGCCAGCACGGAGGGCCCCCTTTACGAGCAGTACTTC. Translation gives CASTEGPLYEQYF. Based on the CDR3 plus reference TRBV28 and TRBJ2-7, the full variable domain is DVKVTQSSRYLVKRTGEKVFLECVQDMDHENMFWYRQDPGLGLRLIYFSYDVKMKEKGDIPEGYSVSREKKERFSLILESASTNQTSMYLCASTEGPLYEQYFGPGTRLTVT.

This clone occurred a few times. The chain couples TRBV7-2 to TRBJ2-7; the match to TRBD2 covers 8 bases. The CDR3 loop spans 14 amino acids. Per germline, CDR1 SGHTA and CDR2 FQGNSA. The ends lost 5 bases at V and 1 base at J; junction bases unmatched: 4. The DNA for the CDR3 is TGTGCCAGCAGCCTTAGCGGGACTTCCTACGAGCAGTACTTC. Amino acid sequence: CASSLSGTSYEQYF.

This clone has a handful of counts. The chain couples TRBV14 to TRBJ2-2, with D tentatively TRBD2 (5 bases). The CDR3 loop spans 15 amino acids. The V gene's germline CDR1 is SGHDN and CDR2 FVKESK. Trimming took off 1 base at V and 3 bases at J, with 9 bases between the two ends. CDR3 sequence: CASSQVGRDTGELFF. In DNA form, the CDR3 reads TGTGCCAGCAGCCAAGTTGGGCGGGACACCGGGGAGCTGTTTTTT.

In DNA form, the CDR3 reads TGTGCCAGCTCACCACAGGAGGGCGCAGGGATAAACACCGGGGAGCTGTTTTTT. Its protein is CASSPQEGAGINTGELFF. The genes are TRBV18 and TRBJ2-2, with a possible D match to TRBD2 (6 bases). Germline loops: CDR1 KGHSH, CDR2 LQKENI. V lost 1 base, J lost 2 bases, and 17 bases lay in between. This CDR3 spans 18 amino acids.

The V call is TRBV2, the J call TRBJ2-6; D unresolved. Trimming removed 5 bases at V and 11 bases at J, with 4 bases between. CDR3 size: 10 residues. Germline CDR1 reads SNHLY; CDR2 reads FYNNEI. As DNA, the CDR3 is TGTGCCAGCAGTATCGACGTCCTGACTTTC. This translates into CASSIDVLTF.

The table lists this clone with a few counts. This chain links TRBV5-1 with TRBJ2-1; 9 bases agree with TRBD2. The V gene's germline CDR1 is SGHRS and CDR2 YFSETQ. With 0 bases clipped from V and 7 bases from J, the junction kept 8 bases outside the gene matches. The CDR3 has 16 amino acids. This CDR3 is CASSLDGTSISNEQFF. The DNA for the CDR3 is TGCGCCAGCAGCTTGGATGGGACTAGCATCTCGAATGAGCAGTTCTTC.

This clone has ten or more counts. The chain has TRBV7-9 and TRBJ2-1; 8 positions agree with TRBD1. The V and J ends lost 4 bases and 14 bases, in that order; junction bases with no gene match: 7. There are 12 residues in the CDR3. From germline, CDR1 is SEHNR and CDR2 FQNEAQ (reference sequence). Here the CDR3 DNA reads TGTGCCAGCAGCTCTAGGATGGGACAGGAGTTCTTC. This codes for CASSSRMGQEFF.

This sequence joins TRBV27 and TRBJ2-7, with D possibly matching TRBD1 (6 bases). Per germline, CDR1 MNHEY and CDR2 SMNVEV (reference sequence). CDR3 length: 14 amino acids. V was pared by 10 bases and J by 3 bases, with 19 bases between. The CDR3 region has the DNA TGTGCCACCAAAACGACAGGCCTGCGCTACGAGCAGTACTTC. This codes for CATKTTGLRYEQYF.

The chain joins TRBV29-1 to TRBJ2-3, with TRBD2 as a possible D gene (6 bases). The germline gives CDR1 SQVTM, CDR2 ANQGSEA. V lost 4 bases and J lost 0, with 8 bases in between. This CDR3 is 13 amino acids long. The CDR3 coding sequence is TGCAGCGTTGTTGGGGGGAGCACAGATACGCAGTATTTT. Translating it yields CSVVGGSTDTQYF.